This T cell receptor (beta chain) was documented in a study of T cells after yellow fever vaccination. Study-wide results and limits: Reappearance after the booster was observed for most primary-vaccination clones (roughly 97% CD4, over 70% CD8). Clonotypes found in both CD4 and CD8 compartments made up a small share.

Trimming shortened V by 0 bases and J by 5 bases, and 8 bases separated the two germline ends. Germline V CDR1 and CDR2: KGHSH, LQKENI. CDR3 length equals 13 residues. Production of TCR cDNA was by 5'RACE template switching, which also added a universal primer site and UMIs. One entry per CDR3 protein, called by TCRdb with MiXCR from the 5' RACE reads. The profile shows about 320,000 distinct CDR3 sequences, roughly an eighth of them singletons. This clonotype has more than one count but fewer than ten. Its specificity is unknown. The receptor's source is a man aged 18 to 30 who received the YFV17D yellow fever vaccine. The chain recombines TRBV18 with TRBJ2-7; D unclear. Sequencing used CD4+ T cells sorted from PBMCs, obtained 15 days after the yellow fever booster vaccination. The CDR3 loop is CASSPPGLDEQYF. The DNA of the CDR3 is TGTGCCAGCTCACCACCAGGGCTGGACGAGCAGTACTTC.